This T cell receptor (beta chain) was recovered during a study of cytomegalovirus exposure and HLA in healthy donors (dated by TCRdb to about 2017). Regarding the complete study: An earlier analysis of several hundred of the donors reported approximately 290 Gb of sequence data and roughly 110 million unique TCR beta sequences from about 180 million T cells. An early release covering over 500 HLA-typed donors comprised about 320 gigabases of sequencing data and roughly 85 million unique TCR sequences. Of the approximately 400 genotyped donors, 65% to 90% fell in the genetic ancestry cluster associated with self-reported Caucasian donors. The aim of the study was to test whether cataloging public T cell receptors could identify signatures of past pathogen exposure. The study profiled the T cell repertoires of about 640 subjects by immunosequencing and related them to cytomegalovirus serostatus. Along with the approximately 700-subject first cohort, a separate validation cohort of over a hundred different subjects was used. High-throughput TCR immunosequencing, statistical association of individual TCRs with disease status, and machine learning were combined to predict cytomegalovirus infection status. A later analysis re-analyzed previously published TCR beta repertoires from approximately 700 donors and added high-resolution HLA genotyping to study TCR occurrence patterns. Rather than using new phenotypic data, the later analysis identified candidate immune exposures from TCR beta sequences and from how often those sequences occurred across donors. An earlier analysis of roughly 580 of the donors used high-throughput TCR beta sequencing to judge whether each TCR beta V gene segment behaved as functional or pseudogenic. Donor age, sex, ethnicity and CMV serostatus were compiled together with the repertoire data. A later genetic analysis took genome-wide SNP genotypes for about 55% of the roughly 670 donors and used that subset as a discovery cohort. All discovery cohort repertoires had been generated on a single sequencing platform. Class I and class II HLA loci were covered by the typing at four-digit resolution. Typing coverage differed by locus: A, B, C, DRB1 and DQB1 were typed in roughly 620-630 donors, DQA1 in about 560, DPA1 in 600 to 610, and DPB1 in approximately 450. Four to six DR-DQ haplotypes were handled as single units for association and clustering, since linkage in the cohort was strong. On average, 235,054 unique TCR beta nucleotide sequences were sequenced per donor among 398 genotyped donors of the cohort, with 15% to 20% of those sequences being non-productive.

Relative to germline, V is missing 8 bases and J is missing 4 bases, with 3 bases of the junction outside any gene match. The germline V gene supplies CDR1 SNHLY and CDR2 FYNNEI. The CDR3 numbers 13 residues from cysteine through phenylalanine. The retained sequence is limited to the CDR3, 39 bases, with the frame set at the first base. Library method: the immunoSEQ multiplex PCR assay. A mixture of 60 forward primers for TCR Vbeta segments and 13 reverse primers for TCR Jbeta segments was used in the multiplex PCR. Amplification of the CDR3 region of rearranged TCR beta genes was performed with a multiplex PCR assay on genomic DNA. The Illumina HiSeq System was used to sequence the amplified TCR beta libraries as 87-base-pair reads. The authors' analysis ran thus. In a later analysis, 80 million or so unique TCR beta chains were counted across the approximately 640 repertoires, and roughly 11 million of these chains were shared by at least two donors. Raw reads were error-corrected and collapsed into unique sequences by a nearest-neighbor algorithm in which closely related sequences were merged to remove PCR and sequencing errors. V, D and J gene segments were assigned by aligning CDR3 sequences to IMGT reference sequences. For a sequence to be retained, a match of at least six nucleotides to both a V gene segment and a J gene segment was required. A rearrangement was called productive if the CDR3 had no stop codons and remained in frame with V and J, and every other rearrangement was called non-productive. CDR3 was defined according to IMGT convention as the region running from the second conserved V-encoded cysteine to the conserved J-encoded phenylalanine. The earlier analysis of about 610 of the donors excluded any sequence lacking an unambiguous match to a single V gene segment. In an earlier analysis of approximately 500 of the donors, a V segment was called functional when productive rearrangements were above 56.7%, and segregating when the standard deviation between donors exceeded 5%. To diagnose cytomegalovirus status from the catalog of TCR beta chain sequences, a statistical classification framework was built. A later analysis assigned V and J genes by comparing TCR nucleotide sequences with IMGT/GENE-DB human TR gene sequences. A later analysis assigned CDR3 sequences and most-parsimonious VDJ recombination scenarios with the TCRdist pipeline. A later analysis defined each TCR beta chain by its CDR3 amino acid sequence plus V-gene family, and excluded reads lacking a unique V-gene family. As a way to deal with suspected cross-contamination and a sequencing artifact, a later analysis dropped 450 to 700 nucleotide sequences that were highly shared and had low generation probability. In a later analysis, a clonal expansion index for each public chain was calculated from normalized within-repertoire ranks of inferred template counts. In a later analysis, generation probabilities were computed using a VDJ recombination model fitted to out-of-frame rearrangements, and the results were checked against IGoR. In a later analysis, hypergeometric tests were used to score TCR-TCR, TCR-HLA and TCR-CMV co-occurrence, with a repertoire-size bias correction applied to TCR pairs. In a later analysis, false discovery rates were estimated by permuting HLA or CMV assignments 20 times. In a later analysis, co-occurring TCRs were grouped with DBSCAN, and TCRdist sequence similarity was added when clustering was performed within HLA-allele-positive subsets. For co-occurrence clustering, repertoires with fewer than 30,000 or more than 120,000 public chains were excluded, along with a handful of repertoires with anomalous nucleotide sharing. Imported from immuneACCESS, the table was reduced by TCRdb to in-frame sequences with V and J called. These copies leave out some clones; in studies compared against another copy, an unresolved V gene accounts for under half, and the cause of the remainder is not known. From that table come the V and J calls and clone size; the DNA was used to work out D and trimming. This sample lists approximately 140,000 clones; about 80% were detected once. Of the sample, 0.95% to 1.5% falls within the top ten clones.

General conclusions and limits of the study: In a later analysis, the rate of TCR association differed among HLA loci, with DRB1 alleles having the most associated TCRs and HLA-C alleles having the fewest. Assigning TCR associations to individual alleles was difficult when HLA alleles, especially DR and DQ, strongly co-occurred. A few of the identified cytomegalovirus-associated TCR beta chains were confirmed in vitro to be specific for cytomegalovirus antigens. The classifier was reported to diagnose cytomegalovirus status with high specificity and sensitivity in both the original and validation cohorts. Across donors, most TCR sequences were observed very rarely, whereas some public TCRs were present in many individuals. In a later analysis, 16,951 TCR beta sequences were associated with specific HLA alleles at a false discovery rate of 0.05. In a later genetic analysis, fewer N-insertions in productive TCRs were reported among donors in an Asian-associated ancestry cluster than the roughly 640-donor mean. According to a later analysis, most CMV-associated TCR beta chains appeared to be HLA-restricted, and the HLA associations seemed to be driven largely by CMV exposure. Broadly in line with IMGT annotations, most TCR beta V segments showed up in productive rearrangements about 90% or about 30% of the time in an earlier analysis of 587 of the donors. The study gave a list of some 150 TCR beta chains associated with cytomegalovirus. Because counts were too low, some 17 rarely observed V segments, including chromosome 9 orphons, were excluded from the earlier analysis of fewer than 650 of the donors. A further reported finding was that TCR beta sequences accurately predicted the HLA-A and HLA-B alleles for most subjects in the first cohort. Presence/absence analyses assumed roughly uniform sequencing depth across donors, an assumption that may not hold. A cluster of highly shared sequence variants was judged likely to represent a technical artifact of the sequencing pipeline. The cohort was sequenced for TCR beta chains only, and without alpha or paired-chain data the features that could be detected were limited. Because HLA typing was unavailable for some donors at each locus, only the typed subset was used in association tests. A later genetic analysis associated a missense DCLRE1C variant with V-gene and J-gene trimming of TCR beta chains, and an independent cohort replicated the association. In a later analysis, several top co-occurrence clusters were reported to appear linked to parvovirus B19, influenza, CMV and Epstein-Barr virus. According to the authors, the approach could potentially be generalized to other disease states and immunological phenotypes. Correlated functional status among segregating V segments might be attributable to linkage disequilibrium, but an unknown experimental factor could not be ruled out. In a later analysis, HLA-associated TCR beta chains were found to be more clonally expanded and to have lower generation probabilities than equally common non-associated chains. CMV serostatus was the only immune exposure information available for the cohort. Some IMGT-functional V segments, including TRBV6-2 and TRBV6-3, could not be told apart with the 87-base-pair reads, so those segments were excluded.

In total, 500 to 700 healthy bone marrow donors made up the cohort. At the time of sampling, every cohort member was nominally healthy, though immune exposures that went unrecorded were likely present. The donor tested CMV seronegative and was one of the 352 seronegative cohort members. Every donor gave a peripheral blood sample, and the peripheral blood mononuclear cells from that sample were used for TCR beta sequencing. Genomic DNA extraction from the blood cell samples was performed with the Qiagen DNeasy Blood Extraction Kit. Comment on this clone: There is no known antigen for this receptor. No qualities accompany the bases; no much larger clone lies one base away.

The chain employs TRBV2 and TRBJ1-5, and TRBD1 aligns with 9 junction nucleotides. The sequence was collected from a girl aged 2 to 10 in good health and CMV-seronegative. Sample: PBMCs. The bases are TGTGCCAGCGGGGACAGGGAAAATCAGCCCCAGCATTTT. Translated, this gives CASGDRENQPQHF. Extended through the reference TRBV2 and TRBJ1-5 proteins, this CDR3 yields the full variable domain: EPEVTQTPSHQVTQMGQEVILRCVPISNHLYFYWYRQILGQKVEFLVSFYNNEISEKSEIFDDQFSVERPDGSNFTLKIRSTKLEDSAMYFCASGDRENQPQHFGDGTRLSIL.